This T cell receptor (beta chain) was retrieved from a study of blood T cell repertoires in COVID-19. Study-wide context: The study drew acute and convalescent COVID-19 samples from the United States, Italy and Spain. The analysed material was cDNA or gDNA that came from T cells, B-cell-depleted T cells, or PBMCs.

Original handling: Reference gene primers were amplified, and this amplification served to estimate nucleated cell counts. Sequencing was performed with immunoSEQ multiplex PCR; in TCRdb, only in-frame clones are kept and a portion is missing. From that table come the V and J calls and clone size; the DNA was used to work out D and trimming. This table holds 180,000 or so clones, 76% found once. CDR1 MDHEN and CDR2 SYDVKM come from the germline V gene. V was clipped by 8 bases and J by 3 bases, with 17 bases between them. The length of the CDR3 is 15 residues. This TCR came from a woman between 50 and 59 years old with active or convalescent COVID-19. The V and J genes are TRBV28 and TRBJ1-5; TRBD1 might be the D (6 bases). Sequencing was carried out using peripheral blood. The CDR3 DNA reads as TGTGCCAGCGTTTCGACGGGGGGCCTCAATCAGCCCCAGCATTTT. Residues: CASVSTGGLNQPQHF.